The rows below give T cell receptor beta chains drawn from one sample of a study of cytomegalovirus exposure and HLA in healthy donors. Generated by immunoSEQ multiplex PCR, the TCRdb table keeps only in-frame clones and is missing some. Recorded here are approximately 82,000 clones; the top ten clones represent approximately 1.5%. Material for sequencing was PBMCs. The receptors here all came from a woman aged 60-75 years in good health and CMV-seronegative. CDR3s include the opening cysteine and the closing phenylalanine or tryptophan. Each record gives: V gene, J gene, D gene, CDR3 DNA, CDR3 protein. The D gene is left open where the match is weak.

TRBV7-8	TRBJ2-7	-	TGTGCCAGCAGCTGGACTCGCTACGAGCAGTACTTC	CASSWTRYEQYF
TRBV2	TRBJ1-5	-	TGTGCCAGCAGGGGGGGGTATGGCAATCAGCCCCAGCATTTT	CASRGGYGNQPQHF
TRBV28	TRBJ2-1	-	TGTGCCAGCAGTAGGGACTCACTACGCGATGAGCAGTTCTTC	CASSRDSLRDEQFF
TRBV18	TRBJ1-4	TRBD1	TGTGCCAGCTCACCACAGGGGGCAGTTGAAAAACTGTTTTTT	CASSPQGAVEKLFF
TRBV15	TRBJ2-5	TRBD2	TGTGCCACCAGCAGAGATCAGGCGGGAGGCGGGGAGACCCAGTACTTC	CATSRDQAGGGETQYF
TRBV2	TRBJ2-6	TRBD1	TGTGCCAGCAGCTGGGACAGGGGCACATCTGGGGCCAACGTCCTGACTTTC	CASSWDRGTSGANVLTF
TRBV11-2	TRBJ2-7	-	TGTGCCAGCAGCCAATTACAGGGTAAGGGCGCCTACGAGCAGTACTTC	CASSQLQGKGAYEQYF
TRBV11-3	TRBJ2-1	TRBD2	TGTGCCAGCAGCCCCGGGTGGTCTAGCGGGGGGGACAATGAGCAGTTCTTC	CASSPGWSSGGDNEQFF
TRBV7-2	TRBJ2-5	-	TGTGCCAGCAGCTCGTACAGGGAGACCCAGTACTTC	CASSSYRETQYF
TRBV11-2	TRBJ1-3	TRBD1	TGTGCCAGCAGCCCCCTACAGGGGGCTGGAAACACCATATATTTT	CASSPLQGAGNTIYF
TRBV19	TRBJ2-1	-	TGTGCCACCTCCCGGGGACAGCGGCGGGGGGCGGGAGACAATGAGCAGTTCTTC	CATSRGQRRGAGDNEQFF
TRBV6-1	TRBJ2-7	TRBD1	TGTGCCAGAATGGGGACAGGGGGTAACGAGCAGTACTTC	CARMGTGGNEQYF
TRBV18	TRBJ2-7	-	TGTGCCAGCTCACCAGGGTCCAGCGGCTACGAGCAGTACTTC	CASSPGSSGYEQYF
TRBV10-1	TRBJ1-1	-	TGCGCCAGCAGCAGGGGTTTGACTGAAGCTTTCTTT	CASSRGLTEAFF
TRBV5-1	TRBJ1-5	-	TGCGCCAGCAGCTTGGATGGGCAGATTCAGCCCCAGCATTTT	CASSLDGQIQPQHF
TRBV6-1	TRBJ1-5	TRBD1	TGTGCCACCGACGGACAGGGGTTTTCTTCTCAGCCCCAGCATTTT	CATDGQGFSSQPQHF
TRBV10-3	TRBJ2-7	-	TGTGCCACAAAGGACAGTTGGGAACTATACGAGCAGTACTTC	CATKDSWELYEQYF
TRBV7-6	TRBJ2-7	TRBD1	TGTGCCAGCAGCTTAGTTAGGGGGCCGAACTACGAGCAGTACTTC	CASSLVRGPNYEQYF
TRBV9	TRBJ1-2	-	TGTGCCAGCAGCGTAGGGGGGCAGACTAACTATGGCTACACCTTC	CASSVGGQTNYGYTF
TRBV27	TRBJ2-7	TRBD1	TGTGCCAGCAGTGGACAGGGGGCTAGTCCCTACGAGCAGTACTTC	CASSGQGASPYEQYF
TRBV18	TRBJ2-2	-	TGTGCCAGCTCCCTGGGAGACGGCGGGGAGCTGTTTTTT	CASSLGDGGELFF
TRBV19	TRBJ1-5	-	TGTGCCAGTAGTATGACAGTGAATCAGCCCCAGCATTTT	CASSMTVNQPQHF
TRBV25-1	TRBJ2-7	TRBD1	TGTGCCAGCAGTGAAACAGGGGGCCCGGTGGTAGGGCAGTACTTC	CASSETGGPVVGQYF
TRBV10-3	TRBJ1-1	TRBD1	TGTGCCATCAGTGGGACGGGGACAGGGGGCTCCGGGACTGAAGCTTTCTTT	CAISGTGTGGSGTEAFF
TRBV6-1	TRBJ2-2	-	TGTGCCAGCACTCTACAGGAGAACACCGGGGAGCTGTTTTTT	CASTLQENTGELFF
TRBV10-3	TRBJ2-5	TRBD2	TGTGCCATCAGTGAGTCACAAAGCGGGAGCGGTCAAGAGACCCAGTACTTC	CAISESQSGSGQETQYF
TRBV2	TRBJ2-3	-	TGTGCCAGCAGTGACAATACGCAGTATTTT	CASSDNTQYF
TRBV11-2	TRBJ1-2	TRBD1	TGTGCCAGCAGCTCCCCGACAGGGATCTTTGACTATGGCTACACCTTC	CASSSPTGIFDYGYTF
TRBV10-3	TRBJ2-7	TRBD1	TGTGCCATCAGTCCTACGGGACAGATCTCCTACGAGCAGTACTTC	CAISPTGQISYEQYF
TRBV6-5	TRBJ1-2	-	TGTGCCAGCAGTTACTCGACTGGGTATGGCTACACCTTC	CASSYSTGYGYTF
TRBV2	TRBJ2-7	-	TGTGCCAGCAGTGAAAGGCAGGGAAAAAGGTACGAGCAGTACTTC	CASSERQGKRYEQYF
TRBV10-3	TRBJ2-3	TRBD1	TGTGCCATCAGAACCGGGACAGGGGAAACAGATACGCAGTATTTT	CAIRTGTGETDTQYF
TRBV6-5	TRBJ2-7	TRBD1	TGTGCCAGCAGTTACTCCGGACAGGGGGCTCGGGAGCAGTACTTC	CASSYSGQGAREQYF
TRBV10-3	TRBJ2-2	-	TGTGCCATCAGTGGACGTGAGGCCAGAACGAACACCGGGGAGCTGTTTTTT	CAISGREARTNTGELFF
TRBV2	TRBJ2-7	-	TGTGCCAGCAGGGAACCCGGGACTTCAACCTACGAGCAGTACTTC	CASREPGTSTYEQYF
TRBV13	TRBJ2-5	-	TGTGCCAGCAGCTCGAGGACAGAGGAAGAGACCCAGTACTTC	CASSSRTEEETQYF
TRBV4-2	TRBJ2-3	TRBD1	TGTGCCAGCAGCCAGACAGGGGGGTTCCAGTATTTT	CASSQTGGFQYF
TRBV28	TRBJ1-1	-	TGTGCCAGCAGCTATCAGGGCCTGAACACTGAAGCTTTCTTT	CASSYQGLNTEAFF
TRBV6-1	TRBJ2-2	TRBD2	TGTGCCAGCAGCCCGGGACTAGCGAACACCGGGGAGCTGTTTTTT	CASSPGLANTGELFF
TRBV7-8	TRBJ1-2	-	TGTGCCAGCAGCCCCGGGGTGGGGAAATGGGGCTACACCTTC	CASSPGVGKWGYTF
TRBV30	TRBJ1-1	TRBD1	TGTGCCTGGAATAAACAGGGGGCGACTGAAGCTTTCTTT	CAWNKQGATEAFF